This entry lists 6 T cell receptor beta chains sequenced from one sample in a study of T cell responses to AZD1222 COVID-19 vaccine. The repertoire was sequenced with immunoSEQ multiplex PCR; TCRdb's copy has only in-frame clones and lacks some. The sample carries 88,000 or so clones, around 90% recorded once. Sequencing used peripheral blood, obtained on day 0 of AZD1222 vaccination. The receptors stem from an adult in good health.

The chain is built from TRBV6-5 and TRBJ2-5; D not certain. Germline values: CDR1 MNHEY, CDR2 SVGAGI. The V and J ends lost 1 base and 2 bases respectively, with 11 bases between them. The CDR3 is 15 amino acids. CDR3 DNA: TGTGCCAGCAGTTACTACCGACGGAGTCAAGAGACCCAGTACTTC. Translated: CASSYYRRSQETQYF.

This chain uses TRBV4-2 with TRBJ2-7; D unclear. Germline V lookup: CDR1 LGHNA, CDR2 YNFKEQ. CDR3 length equals 14 residues. V lost 4 bases, J lost 4 bases, and 14 bases lay in between. CDR3 region: CASSPSLVAYEQYF. The CDR3 nucleotides read TGTGCCAGCAGCCCTAGTCTCGTCGCTTACGAGCAGTACTTC.

The CDR3 nucleotides read TGTGCCAGTAGTATAGGTCGGACCTCTGGAAACACCATATATTTT. Protein: CASSIGRTSGNTIYF. V usage is TRBV19 and J usage is TRBJ1-3; D unresolved. V was shortened by 1 base and J by 0 bases, with 7 bases between the two germline ends. CDR1 LNHDA and CDR2 SQIVND come from the germline V gene (reference sequence). This CDR3 region has 15 residues.

The table lists this clone with a count of one. V gene TRBV4-1 combines with J gene TRBJ2-5, with TRBD2 matching 8 bases. CDR1 and CDR2 from the germline V gene are MGHRA and YSYEKL. The CDR3 runs 15 residues. The trim removed 0 bases at V and 7 bases at J, leaving 7 bases unmatched. CDR3 in DNA: TGCGCCAGCAGCCAAGACGGAGGAACTAGCGGGACCCAGTACTTC. This encodes CASSQDGGTSGTQYF.

J is TRBJ2-1 and V is TRBV6-4; 11 bases map to TRBD2. Germline values: CDR1 MRHNA, CDR2 SNTAGT. There are 15 residues in the CDR3. The trim removed 0 bases at V and 15 bases at J, leaving 10 bases unmatched. For the CDR3, the DNA is TGTGCCAGCAGTGACTCTGATAGCGGGGGGGCCGTCCTGTTCTTC. Protein: CASSDSDSGGAVLFF.

The rearrangement joins TRBV7-9 to TRBJ1-5, with D maybe TRBD1 (5 bases). V lost 5 bases, J lost 0 bases, and 11 bases lay in between. From germline, CDR1 is SEHNR and CDR2 FQNEAQ (reference sequence). The CDR3 contains 15 residues. The CDR3 coding sequence is TGTGCCAGCAGCAGGGGAGGACTTAGCAATCAGCCCCAGCATTTT. Protein sequence: CASSRGGLSNQPQHF.